This T cell receptor (beta chain) comes out of a study of blood T cell repertoires in COVID-19. The wider study: There were acute and convalescent COVID-19 samples, and they came from the United States, Italy and Spain. Sources were T cells, B-cell-depleted T cells, or PBMCs; the material itself was cDNA or gDNA.

As processed by the authors: Estimated nucleated cell counts came from reference gene primer amplification. Using immunoSEQ multiplex PCR, the repertoire was profiled, and TCRdb retains in-frame clones only, with some absent. The D gene and trimming were derived from the DNA, and the V and J assignments and clone size from that table. The profile shows 150,000 to 200,000 clones, approximately 82% of them singletons. Losses at the gene ends were 2 bases for V and 1 base for J; bases not matched to a gene: 5. CDR1 and CDR2 from the germline V gene are MNHEY and SVGEGT. CDR3 length equals 16 residues. What was sequenced was peripheral blood. This sequence was found in a man in his 70s who had recovered from COVID-19. This rearrangement joins TRBV6-2 or TRBV6-3 to TRBJ1-3, with TRBD1 matching 7 bases. The CDR3 DNA reads as TGTGCCAGCAGTTACATTGCGACAGGGTCTGGAAACACCATATATTTT. Residues: CASSYIATGSGNTIYF.